This T cell receptor beta chain was obtained from a study of blood T cell repertoires in COVID-19. Study in general: COVID-19 samples, acute and convalescent, were from the United States, Italy and Spain.

Patients at the Seattle site were enrolled during active infection and followed longitudinally. Authors' analysis steps: Amplified reference gene primers provided the basis for estimating nucleated cell counts. Libraries were prepared by immunoSEQ multiplex PCR; TCRdb keeps only in-frame clonotypes and omits some of them. D and trimming come from the DNA, and the V and J calls and clone size come from that table. The sample includes about 270,000 clones, more than 70% seen only once; the top ten take around 6%. This CDR3 has 14 residues. Trimming took off 6 bases at V and 4 bases at J, with 15 bases between the two ends. Germline V gene sequence: CDR1 LNHNV, CDR2 YYDKDF (reference sequence).

The sample was peripheral blood. The chain combines TRBV15 with TRBJ1-1, with TRBD1 as a possible D gene (5 bases). This sequence originates from a woman of 80 years or more with COVID-19, enrolled during active disease. In nucleotides, the CDR3 is TGTGCCACCAGGGCTTGGGGGGAGGGCACTGAAGCTTTCTTT. Amino acids: CATRAWGEGTEAFF.